These T cell receptor beta chains were read from a single sample in a study of T cell responses to AZD1222 COVID-19 vaccine. Some clones are missing from TCRdb's copy, which holds only in-frame ones; the method was immunoSEQ multiplex PCR. The profile shows over 150,000 clones, about 88% of them singletons. The sample consisted of peripheral blood, taken on day 0 of AZD1222 vaccination. The receptors shown here come from an adult in good health. CDR3s include the opening cysteine and the closing phenylalanine or tryptophan. Fields, in order: D gene, V gene, J gene, clone size, CDR3 DNA, CDR3 protein. D genes are given only for firm matches. Clone sizes are given selectively: once, few, many, or a class where the clone is expanded.

>-|TRBV12-3/TRBV12-4|TRBJ1-2|-
TGTGCCAGCAGCCCCCAATGGCAGCATGGCTACACCTTC
CASSPQWQHGYTF
>-|TRBV28|TRBJ1-4|-
TGTGCCAGCAGTTTGACAGGCAATAATGAAAAACTGTTTTTT
CASSLTGNNEKLFF
>-|TRBV10-3|TRBJ1-3|-
TGTGCCATCAGTCCAGGGCGAAACTCTGGAAACACCATATATTTT
CAISPGRNSGNTIYF
>TRBD1|TRBV7-9|TRBJ2-7|-
TGTGCCAGCAGCAACAGGGGGCAATCCGACGAGCAGTACTTC
CASSNRGQSDEQYF
>TRBD2|TRBV4-1|TRBJ2-1|-
TGCGCCAGCAGCCTAGCGGGGGACTCCTACAATGAGCAGTTCTTC
CASSLAGDSYNEQFF
>-|TRBV5-6|TRBJ1-2|-
TGTGCCAGCAGCTCCCTAGAACCCTCTAACTATGGCTACACCTTC
CASSSLEPSNYGYTF
>TRBD2|TRBV14|TRBJ2-1|-
TGTGCCAGCAGCCAAGGACTAGCCCCCTACAATGAGCAGTTCTTC
CASSQGLAPYNEQFF
>-|TRBV5-1|TRBJ2-1|-
TGCGCCAGCAGTCCAGCAGGTAACTACTTAGGGAATGAGCAGTTCTTC
CASSPAGNYLGNEQFF
>-|TRBV10-3|TRBJ1-3|once
TGTGCCATCAGTGAGTCTCTGGGCAGGAACTCTGGAAACACCATATATTTT
CAISESLGRNSGNTIYF
>-|TRBV10-1|TRBJ1-3|-
TGCGCCAGCAGTGAATTAGACCAGGGAAACACCATATATTTT
CASSELDQGNTIYF
>-|TRBV5-1|TRBJ1-4|-
TGCGCCAGCAGCCGCCCAGGGGCGGGAGAAAAACTGTTTTTT
CASSRPGAGEKLFF
>-|TRBV3-1/TRBV3-2|TRBJ1-5|few
TGTGCCAGCAGCCAAGGGGGCACGGGCAATCAGCCCCAGCATTTT
CASSQGGTGNQPQHF
>TRBD1|TRBV4-3|TRBJ1-4|-
TGCGCCAGCAGCCAAGTCCTACAGGGGACTAATGAAAAACTGTTTTTT
CASSQVLQGTNEKLFF
>-|TRBV3-1/TRBV3-2|TRBJ2-5|-
TGTGCCAGCAGCCGCCGGGGCCAAGAGACCCAGTACTTC
CASSRRGQETQYF
>-|TRBV5-4|TRBJ1-2|-
TGTGCCAGCAGCTTGGTTGAGGGCCGCTATGGCTACACCTTC
CASSLVEGRYGYTF
>TRBD1|TRBV6-2/TRBV6-3|TRBJ1-2|-
TGTGCCAGCAGCCGGACAGGGGGTGACTATGGCTACACCTTC
CASSRTGGDYGYTF
>-|TRBV28|TRBJ1-1|-
TGTGCCAGCTCCGTGGGAGACACTGAAGCTTTCTTT
CASSVGDTEAFF
>-|TRBV7-9|TRBJ1-2|once
TGTGCCAGCAGCTGGGATAGGGTTACTAACTATGGCTACACCTTC
CASSWDRVTNYGYTF
>TRBD1|TRBV4-3|TRBJ1-4|-
TGCGCCAGCAGCCAAGACAGGGGGCTTGGTGAAAAACTGTTTTTT
CASSQDRGLGEKLFF
>TRBD2|TRBV9|TRBJ2-3|-
TGTGCCAGCAGCGTAGATAGCGGGGGGAGCACAGATACGCAGTATTTT
CASSVDSGGSTDTQYF
>-|TRBV7-2|TRBJ1-5|-
TGTGCCAGCAGCTTAGGTGGGTTAAGCAATCAGCCCCAGCATTTT
CASSLGGLSNQPQHF
>-|TRBV7-8|TRBJ2-3|-
TGTGCCAGCAGCCTAACTTGGGGTGGGGATACGCAGTATTTT
CASSLTWGGDTQYF
>TRBD2|TRBV7-2|TRBJ2-3|-
TGTGCCAGCACCCGGCGGACTAGCGGGGGAGGGGTCACAGATACGCAGTATTTT
CASTRRTSGGGVTDTQYF
>-|TRBV5-6|TRBJ2-4|-
TGTGCCAGCAGCCCCTGGGGGGCACTAGCCAAAAACATTCAGTACTTC
CASSPWGALAKNIQYF
>TRBD1|TRBV19|TRBJ1-1|-
TGTGCCAGTAGTATAAGAACAGGGGGACTAAACACTGAAGCTTTCTTT
CASSIRTGGLNTEAFF
>-|TRBV20-1|TRBJ1-1|-
TGCAGTGCCCCACGCCACCCTGAAGCTTTCTTT
CSAPRHPEAFF
>-|TRBV6-1|TRBJ1-1|-
TGTGCCAGCAGTGAAGTTTACACTGAAGCTTTCTTT
CASSEVYTEAFF
>-|TRBV16|TRBJ1-5|once
TGTGCCAGCAGCCACAGGGAGGGGGTCAATCAGCCCCAGCATTTT
CASSHREGVNQPQHF
>-|TRBV6-6|TRBJ1-3|-
TGTGCCAGCAGTCCTGCCCGAGGGACCGGAAACACCATATATTTT
CASSPARGTGNTIYF
>TRBD2|TRBV13|TRBJ2-1|once
TGTGCCAGCAGCTTAAGGTCTAGCGGGGTACCTACTCCGTACAATGAGCAGTTCTTC
CASSLRSSGVPTPYNEQFF
>-|TRBV14|TRBJ1-2|-
TGTGCCAGCAGCCAAGTAGAGGGATATGGCTACACCTTC
CASSQVEGYGYTF
>TRBD1|TRBV6-5|TRBJ1-1|-
TGTGCCAGCAGTCTACGGACAGGGGGAGGCACTGAAGCTTTCTTT
CASSLRTGGGTEAFF
>TRBD1|TRBV19|TRBJ1-6|-
TGTGCCAGTAGACCCGACAGGGGGAGGGATTCACCCCTCCACTTT
CASRPDRGRDSPLHF
>-|TRBV19|TRBJ1-4|-
TGTGCCAGTAGCGCAGGGGTACTGGTACATGAAAAACTGTTTTTT
CASSAGVLVHEKLFF